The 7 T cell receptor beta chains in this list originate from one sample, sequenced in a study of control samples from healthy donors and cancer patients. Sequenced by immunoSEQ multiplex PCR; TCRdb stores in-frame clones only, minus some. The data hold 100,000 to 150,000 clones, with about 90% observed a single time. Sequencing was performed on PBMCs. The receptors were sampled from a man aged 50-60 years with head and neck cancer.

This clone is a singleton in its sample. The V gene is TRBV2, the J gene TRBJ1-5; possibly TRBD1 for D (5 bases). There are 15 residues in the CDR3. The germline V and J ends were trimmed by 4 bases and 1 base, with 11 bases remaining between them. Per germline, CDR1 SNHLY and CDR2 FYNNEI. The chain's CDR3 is CASSGSGRSNQPQHF. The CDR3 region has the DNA TGTGCCAGCAGTGGATCGGGACGAAGCAATCAGCCCCAGCATTTT.

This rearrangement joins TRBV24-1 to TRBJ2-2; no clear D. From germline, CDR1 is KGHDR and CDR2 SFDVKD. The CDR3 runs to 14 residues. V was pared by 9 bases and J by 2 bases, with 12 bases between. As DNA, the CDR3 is TGTGCCACCCAGCGCTTCCCCAACACCGGGGAGCTGTTTTTT. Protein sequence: CATQRFPNTGELFF.

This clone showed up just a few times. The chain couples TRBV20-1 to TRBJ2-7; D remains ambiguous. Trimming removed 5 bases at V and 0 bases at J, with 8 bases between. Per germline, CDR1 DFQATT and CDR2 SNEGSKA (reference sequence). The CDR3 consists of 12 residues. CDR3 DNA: TGCAGTGCTGGTGGGTCCTCCTACGAGCAGTACTTC. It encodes CSAGGSSYEQYF.

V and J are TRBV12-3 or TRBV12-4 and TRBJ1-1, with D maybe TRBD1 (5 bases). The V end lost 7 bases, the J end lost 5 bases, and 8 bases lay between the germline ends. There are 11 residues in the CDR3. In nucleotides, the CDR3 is TGTGCCAGCACCCAGGGTACTGAAGCTTTCTTT. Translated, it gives CASTQGTEAFF.

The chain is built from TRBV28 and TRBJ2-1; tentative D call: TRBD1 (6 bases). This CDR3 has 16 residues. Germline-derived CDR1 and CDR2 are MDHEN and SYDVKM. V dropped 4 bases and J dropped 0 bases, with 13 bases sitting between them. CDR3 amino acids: CASSSGHSVSYNEQFF. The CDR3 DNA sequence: TGTGCCAGCAGTTCGGGACATTCTGTCTCCTACAATGAGCAGTTCTTC.

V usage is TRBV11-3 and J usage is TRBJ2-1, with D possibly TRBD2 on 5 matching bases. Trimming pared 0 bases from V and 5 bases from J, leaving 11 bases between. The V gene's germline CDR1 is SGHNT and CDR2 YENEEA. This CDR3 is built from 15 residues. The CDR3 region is CASSLDPRVNNEQFF. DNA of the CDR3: TGTGCCAGCAGCTTAGACCCGAGGGTTAACAATGAGCAGTTCTTC. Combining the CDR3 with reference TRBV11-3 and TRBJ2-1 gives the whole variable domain EAGVVQSPRYKIIEKKQPVAFWCNPISGHNTLYWYLQNLGQGPELLIRYENEEAVDDSQLPKDRFSAERLKGVDSTLKIQPAELGDSAVYLCASSLDPRVNNEQFFGPGTRLTVL.

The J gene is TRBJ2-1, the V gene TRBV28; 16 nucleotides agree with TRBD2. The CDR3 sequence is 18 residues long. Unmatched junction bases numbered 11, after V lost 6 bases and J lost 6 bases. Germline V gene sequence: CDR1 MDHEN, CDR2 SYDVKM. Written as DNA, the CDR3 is TGTGCCAGCAGCACTGGGACTAGCGGGGGGGTGGGCCCCAATGAGCAGTTCTTC. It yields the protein CASSTGTSGGVGPNEQFF.